This T cell receptor (beta chain) derives from a study of control samples from healthy donors and cancer patients. The germline V gene has CDR1 MNHEY and CDR2 SVGEGT. V was pared by 2 bases and J by 4 bases, with 5 bases of the junction left unmatched. The CDR3 is made up of 14 amino acids. Data came from immunoSEQ multiplex PCR; TCRdb stores just in-frame clones and leaves some out. The sample shows over 90,000 clones, about 89% of them seen only once. J is TRBJ2-7 and V is TRBV6-2 or TRBV6-3; 7 bases map to TRBD2. Source material: PBMCs. The clonotype comes from a man aged 60 to 69 with lung cancer. The CDR3 spells CASSYGRGVYEQYV. The CDR3 DNA reads TGTGCCAGCAGTTACGGTCGGGGGGTTTACGAGCAGTACGTC.